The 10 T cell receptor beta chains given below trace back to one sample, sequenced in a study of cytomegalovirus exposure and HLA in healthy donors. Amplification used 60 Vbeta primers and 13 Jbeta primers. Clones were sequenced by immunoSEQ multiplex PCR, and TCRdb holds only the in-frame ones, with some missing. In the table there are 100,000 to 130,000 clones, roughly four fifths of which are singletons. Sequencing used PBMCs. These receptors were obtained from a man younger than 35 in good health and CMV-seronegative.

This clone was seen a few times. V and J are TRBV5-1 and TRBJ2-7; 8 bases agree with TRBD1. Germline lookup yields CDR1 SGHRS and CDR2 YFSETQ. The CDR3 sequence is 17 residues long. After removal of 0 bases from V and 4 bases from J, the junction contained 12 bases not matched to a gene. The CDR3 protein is CASSLAGGRGPSYEQYF. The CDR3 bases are TGCGCCAGCAGCTTGGCCGGGGGCAGGGGGCCATCATACGAGCAGTACTTC. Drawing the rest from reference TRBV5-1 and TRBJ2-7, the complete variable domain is KAGVTQTPRYLIKTRGQQVTLSCSPISGHRSVSWYQQTPGQGLQFLFEYFSETQRNKGNFPGRFSGRQFSNSRSEMNVSTLELGDSALYLCASSLAGGRGPSYEQYFGPGTRLTVT.

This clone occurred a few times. DNA for the CDR3: TGCGCCAGCAGTGACGCGACAGCAGACACCGGGGAGCTGTTTTTT. It codes for CASSDATADTGELFF. The chain links TRBV5-1 to TRBJ2-2, with D possibly being TRBD1 (5 bases). CDR1 SGHRS and CDR2 YFSETQ come from the germline V gene. This CDR3 is built from 15 residues. V lost 5 bases and J 3 bases, leaving 14 bases between the germline ends.

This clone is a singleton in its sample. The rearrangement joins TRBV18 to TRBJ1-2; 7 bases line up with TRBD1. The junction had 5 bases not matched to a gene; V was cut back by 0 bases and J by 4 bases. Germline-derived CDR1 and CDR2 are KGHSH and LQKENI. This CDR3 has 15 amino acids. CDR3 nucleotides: TGTGCCAGCTCACCACCGCGACAGGGTGGCTATGGCTACACCTTC. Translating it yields CASSPPRQGGYGYTF.

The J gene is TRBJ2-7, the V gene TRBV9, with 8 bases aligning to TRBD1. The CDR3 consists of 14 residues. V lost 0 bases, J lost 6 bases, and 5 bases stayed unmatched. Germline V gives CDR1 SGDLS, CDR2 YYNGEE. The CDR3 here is CASSVGQGAGEQYF. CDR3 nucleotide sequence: TGTGCCAGCAGCGTAGGGCAGGGGGCCGGCGAGCAGTACTTC.

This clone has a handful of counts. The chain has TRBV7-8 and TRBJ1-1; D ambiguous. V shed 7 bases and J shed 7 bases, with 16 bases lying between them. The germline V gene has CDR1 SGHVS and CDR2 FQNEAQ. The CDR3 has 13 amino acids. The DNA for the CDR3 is TGTGCCAGCACCTTTGATGAGAGTGGTGAAGCTTTCTTT. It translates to CASTFDESGEAFF.

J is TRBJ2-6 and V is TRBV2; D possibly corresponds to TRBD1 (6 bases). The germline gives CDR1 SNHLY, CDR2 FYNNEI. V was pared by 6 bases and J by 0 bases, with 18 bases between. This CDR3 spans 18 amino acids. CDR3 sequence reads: CASRVKRSGVSGANVLTF. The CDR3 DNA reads TGTGCCAGCAGAGTTAAACGTTCAGGGGTCTCTGGGGCCAACGTCCTGACTTTC.

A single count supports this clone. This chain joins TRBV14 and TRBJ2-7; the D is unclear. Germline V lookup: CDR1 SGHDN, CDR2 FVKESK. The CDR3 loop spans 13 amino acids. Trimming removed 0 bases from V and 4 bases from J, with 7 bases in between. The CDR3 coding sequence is TGTGCCAGCAGCCAAGATTACGGGTACGAGCAGTACTTC. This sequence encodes CASSQDYGYEQYF.

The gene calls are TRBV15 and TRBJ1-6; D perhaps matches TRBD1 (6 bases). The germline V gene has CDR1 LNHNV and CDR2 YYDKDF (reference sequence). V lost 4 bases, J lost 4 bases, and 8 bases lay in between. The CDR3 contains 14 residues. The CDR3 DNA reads TGTGCCACCAGCATGGGACAATATAATTCACCCCTCCACTTT. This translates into CATSMGQYNSPLHF.

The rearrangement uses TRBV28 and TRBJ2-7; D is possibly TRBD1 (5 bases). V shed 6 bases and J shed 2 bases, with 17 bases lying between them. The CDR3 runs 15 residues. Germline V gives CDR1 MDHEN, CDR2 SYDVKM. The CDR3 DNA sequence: TGTGCCAGCAGCACCCTAGGGGTGGCAACCTACGAGCAGTACTTC. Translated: CASSTLGVATYEQYF.

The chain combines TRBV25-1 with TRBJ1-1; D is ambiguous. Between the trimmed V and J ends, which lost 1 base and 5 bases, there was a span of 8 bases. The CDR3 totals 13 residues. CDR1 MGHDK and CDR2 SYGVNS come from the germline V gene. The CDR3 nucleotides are TGTGCCAGCAGTGAATCGGCGGTAACTGAAGCTTTCTTT. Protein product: CASSESAVTEAFF.